These 11 T cell receptor beta chains share one sample of origin, sequenced in a study of glioma-infiltrating T cells after dendritic cell vaccination. Assay: immunoSEQ multiplex PCR; the TCRdb copy retains only in-frame clones and omits some. The sample lists about 49,000 clones, roughly 85% occurring once. Sequenced material: blood, taken before dendritic cell vaccination. These receptor sequences come from a human donor with glioblastoma.

The genes are TRBV5-1 and TRBJ1-1; tentatively, D is TRBD1 (6 bases). The CDR3 sequence is 14 residues long. Between the trimmed V and J ends, which lost 1 base and 1 base, there was a span of 8 bases. Looked up from germline, CDR1 is SGHRS and CDR2 is YFSETQ. CDR3 sequence reads: CASSLTGQNTEAFF. In DNA form, the CDR3 reads TGCGCCAGCAGCTTGACAGGGCAGAACACTGAAGCTTTCTTT.

This chain uses TRBV7-2 with TRBJ2-5, with TRBD2 matching 8 bases. Trimming at V came to 5 bases and at J to 1 base, leaving 6 bases not matched to a gene. Germline CDR1 and CDR2: SGHTA and FQGNSA. This CDR3 contains 15 residues. CDR3 in amino acids: CASSPGGAPQETQYF. The CDR3 bases are TGTGCCAGCAGCCCCGGGGGGGCTCCCCAAGAGACCCAGTACTTC.

V is TRBV7-9 and J is TRBJ1-5, with D unclear. The CDR3 sequence is 13 residues long. Germline-derived CDR1 and CDR2 are SEHNR and FQNEAQ (reference sequence). V was pared by 4 bases and J by 1 base, with 5 bases between. The DNA of the CDR3 is TGTGCCAGCAGCTCTATAAGCAATCAGCCCCAGCATTTT. This codes for CASSSISNQPQHF.

The rearrangement links TRBV2 to TRBJ2-1; the match to TRBD2 covers 7 bases. The CDR3 loop spans 14 amino acids. CDR1 SNHLY and CDR2 FYNNEI come from the germline V gene. V lost 7 bases, J lost 5 bases, and 8 bases stayed unmatched. The CDR3, as DNA: TGTGCCAGCACGGCTAGCGGAGACCACAATGAGCAGTTCTTC. Protein: CASTASGDHNEQFF.

The chain employs TRBV7-2 and TRBJ2-7; 11 nucleotides align to TRBD2. The J segment lost 3 bases and the V segment lost 5 bases, leaving 9 bases of the junction unmatched. Germline V lookup: CDR1 SGHTA, CDR2 FQGNSA. CDR3 length equals 16 residues. This CDR3 is CASSMASGGTLYEQYF. The CDR3 region has the DNA TGTGCCAGCAGCATGGCTAGCGGGGGGACTCTCTACGAGCAGTACTTC.

The rearrangement uses TRBV9 and TRBJ2-7; perhaps TRBD2 as D (6 bases). This CDR3 spans 15 amino acids. V gave up 1 base and J gave up 0 bases, with 11 bases separating them. CDR1 and CDR2 (germline): SGDLS, YYNGEE. The CDR3, as DNA: TGTGCCAGCAGCGTATCGGGTAGCGGCTCCTACGAGCAGTACTTC. It codes for CASSVSGSGSYEQYF.

The V call is TRBV19, the J call TRBJ2-1; TRBD1 aligns across 11 bases. The ends lost 9 bases at V and 8 bases at J; junction bases unmatched: 9. CDR3 length: 14 residues. From germline, CDR1 is LNHDA and CDR2 SQIVND (reference sequence). CDR3 sequence reads: CASNPGQGVYEQFF. CDR3 DNA: TGTGCCAGCAACCCGGGACAGGGGGTGTATGAGCAGTTCTTC.

The CDR3 DNA reads as TGTGCCAGCTCCGCTGCAGGGGACTCCTACGAGCAGTACTTC. Translating gives CASSAAGDSYEQYF. The genes are TRBV9 and TRBJ2-7; a weak D match, TRBD1 (6 bases). Per the germline V gene, CDR1 is SGDLS and CDR2 is YYNGEE. The V end was cut by 7 bases, the J end by 0 bases, with 14 bases between. This CDR3 contains 14 residues.

The chain is built from TRBV6-5 and TRBJ1-5, with a possible D match to TRBD1 (6 bases). The CDR3 has 15 residues. V lost 6 bases and J lost 0, with 12 bases in between. The germline V gene has CDR1 MNHEY and CDR2 SVGAGI. Here the CDR3 DNA reads TGTGCCAGCAGGATAACAGGGTATAGCAATCAGCCCCAGCATTTT. Protein product: CASRITGYSNQPQHF.

The chain recombines TRBV4-2 with TRBJ2-7; 10 nucleotides align to TRBD1. Per germline, CDR1 LGHNA and CDR2 YNFKEQ. The CDR3 sequence is 17 residues long. With V trimmed by 1 base and J by 2 bases, 8 bases remained unmatched. The CDR3 DNA reads TGTGCCAGCAGCCAAGCCTCGGGACAGGGGACTGCCTACGAGCAGTACTTC. It is translated as CASSQASGQGTAYEQYF.

J is TRBJ2-4 and V is TRBV9, with TRBD1 matching over 9 bases. The V gene's germline CDR1 is SGDLS and CDR2 YYNGEE. The CDR3 extends over 14 amino acids. With V trimmed by 5 bases and J by 6 bases, 6 bases remained unmatched. The CDR3 bases are TGTGCCAGCAGTACAGGGGGCGGTACAAACATTCAGTACTTC. It codes for CASSTGGGTNIQYF.